This T cell receptor (beta chain) was recovered during a study of Tregs in tolerant kidney transplant recipients. The protocol was immunoSEQ multiplex PCR, while the TCRdb copy is restricted to in-frame clones and leaves out a portion. The sample has about 72,000 clones, roughly 92% seen once; the top ten hold approximately 9.9%. V was cut by 5 bases and J by 5 bases, with 21 bases left in between. The germline V gene has CDR1 MDHEN and CDR2 SYDVKM. The length of the CDR3 is 16 residues. This sample comprised CD8+ T cells from blood, obtained before the transplant. The origin of this receptor is a human donor who received a combined kidney and bone marrow transplant. The genes are TRBV28 and TRBJ2-5; D perhaps matches TRBD2 (7 bases). CDR3 nucleotide sequence: TGTGCCAGCAGTCATTTTATGGGGGGGGCCGGGGAGACCCAGTACTTC. Translating gives CASSHFMGGAGETQYF.